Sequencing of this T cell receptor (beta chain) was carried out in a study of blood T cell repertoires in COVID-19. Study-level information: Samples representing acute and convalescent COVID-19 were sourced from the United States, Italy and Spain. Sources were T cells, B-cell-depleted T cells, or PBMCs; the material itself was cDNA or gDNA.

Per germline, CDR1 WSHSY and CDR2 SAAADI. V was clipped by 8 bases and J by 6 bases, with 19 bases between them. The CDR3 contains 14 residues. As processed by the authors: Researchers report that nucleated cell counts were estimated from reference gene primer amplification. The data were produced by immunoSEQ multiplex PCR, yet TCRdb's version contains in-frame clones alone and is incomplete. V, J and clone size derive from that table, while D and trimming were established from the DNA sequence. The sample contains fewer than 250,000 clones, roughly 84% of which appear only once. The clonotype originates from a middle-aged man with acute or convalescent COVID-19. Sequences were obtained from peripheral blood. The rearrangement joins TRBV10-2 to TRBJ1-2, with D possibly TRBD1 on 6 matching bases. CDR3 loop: CASSLNRANDGYTF. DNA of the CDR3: TGCGCCAGCTCCCTAAACAGGGCTAATGATGGCTACACCTTC.